A selection of T cell receptor beta chains follows, all from one sample in a study of cytomegalovirus exposure and HLA in healthy donors. Profiling relied on immunoSEQ multiplex PCR, and the TCRdb table lists in-frame clones only, not all of them. The sample holds some 240,000 clones; nearly 95% are singletons and the top ten take about 1.5%. Sequenced sample: PBMCs. The origin of the receptors is a girl aged 2-10 years in good health and CMV-seronegative. CDR3s include the opening cysteine and the closing phenylalanine or tryptophan. A D gene is named only where the DNA matches it firmly. Where a row states a size, it is once, few, many or the class of an expanded clone; other rows omit it.

V gene	D gene	J gene	CDR3 length	clone size	CDR3 DNA	CDR3 protein
TRBV6-6	.	TRBJ2-3	16	.	TGTGCCAGCACTCTTTCGAGGGCGACTAGCACAGATACGCAGTATTTT	CASTLSRATSTDTQYF
TRBV30	.	TRBJ1-5	13	.	TGTGCCTGGAGCGCAGACTCGAATCAGCCCCAGCATTTT	CAWSADSNQPQHF
TRBV11-2	TRBD1	TRBJ2-7	13	.	TGTGCCAGCAGCCGGACAGGGGGCTACGAGCAGTACTTC	CASSRTGGYEQYF
TRBV10-3	TRBD2	TRBJ2-5	18	once	TGTGCCATCAGCGAAGTTAGACTAGCGGGAGTCATAAAAGAGACCCAGTACTTC	CAISEVRLAGVIKETQYF
TRBV28	.	TRBJ1-2	15	.	TGTGCCAGCAGTTTCGAATACTCTCAGGTCTATGGCTACACCTTC	CASSFEYSQVYGYTF
TRBV4-1	.	TRBJ2-7	14	.	TGCGCCAGCAGCCAAGATTCGCGGATTTACGAGCAGTACTTC	CASSQDSRIYEQYF
TRBV7-8	.	TRBJ2-7	13	.	TGTGCCAGCAGCCATAGTAGTAGCTACGAGCAGTACTTC	CASSHSSSYEQYF
TRBV19	.	TRBJ1-1	12	.	TGTGCCAGTAACATCCGGGGGACGGAAGCTTTCTTT	CASNIRGTEAFF
TRBV27	.	TRBJ2-7	15	few	TGTGCCAGCAGTTCTCCTCGTAGCGCCTCCTACGAGCAGTACTTC	CASSSPRSASYEQYF
TRBV30	TRBD2	TRBJ2-3	13	.	TGTGCCTCGGGACTACCAGGCACAGATACGCAGTATTTT	CASGLPGTDTQYF
TRBV10-1	.	TRBJ2-7	14	.	TGCGCCAGCAGTTCGGCGGGGCCGGATTCCGAGCAGTACTTC	CASSSAGPDSEQYF
TRBV2	TRBD1	TRBJ1-2	14	.	TGTGCCAGCAGTGATTGGTCAGGGGGCCAGGGCTACACCTTC	CASSDWSGGQGYTF
TRBV5-4	TRBD1	TRBJ2-7	15	few	TGTGCCAGCAGCGTACCGGGACAGGGAGACTACGAGCAGTACTTC	CASSVPGQGDYEQYF
TRBV4-2	.	TRBJ2-3	16	.	TGTGCCAGCAGCCAAGGGAGTAGGGGTGACACAGATACGCAGTATTTT	CASSQGSRGDTDTQYF
TRBV5-4	.	TRBJ2-7	13	.	TGTGCCAGCAGCTTCCGGGACTCCTACGAGCAGTACTTC	CASSFRDSYEQYF
TRBV30	TRBD1	TRBJ1-5	14	.	TGTGCCTGGAGTATTGGGACAGGGGAACAGCCCCAGCATTTT	CAWSIGTGEQPQHF
TRBV5-6	TRBD1	TRBJ2-7	14	.	TGTGCCAGCACCCAGGGGGTCCCCTCCTACGAGCAGTACTTC	CASTQGVPSYEQYF